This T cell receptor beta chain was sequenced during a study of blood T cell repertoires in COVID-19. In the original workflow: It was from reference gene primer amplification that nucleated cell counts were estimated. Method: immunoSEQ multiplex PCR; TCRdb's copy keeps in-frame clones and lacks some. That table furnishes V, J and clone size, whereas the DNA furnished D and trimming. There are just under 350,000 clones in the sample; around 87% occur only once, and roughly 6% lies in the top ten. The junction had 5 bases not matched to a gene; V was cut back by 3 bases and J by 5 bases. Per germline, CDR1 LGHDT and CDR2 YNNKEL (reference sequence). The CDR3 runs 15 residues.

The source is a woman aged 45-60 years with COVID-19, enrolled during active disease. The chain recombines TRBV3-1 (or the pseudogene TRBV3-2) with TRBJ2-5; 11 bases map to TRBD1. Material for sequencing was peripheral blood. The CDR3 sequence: CASSHWDRGWETQYF. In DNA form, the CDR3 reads TGTGCCAGCAGCCATTGGGACAGGGGGTGGGAGACCCAGTACTTC.